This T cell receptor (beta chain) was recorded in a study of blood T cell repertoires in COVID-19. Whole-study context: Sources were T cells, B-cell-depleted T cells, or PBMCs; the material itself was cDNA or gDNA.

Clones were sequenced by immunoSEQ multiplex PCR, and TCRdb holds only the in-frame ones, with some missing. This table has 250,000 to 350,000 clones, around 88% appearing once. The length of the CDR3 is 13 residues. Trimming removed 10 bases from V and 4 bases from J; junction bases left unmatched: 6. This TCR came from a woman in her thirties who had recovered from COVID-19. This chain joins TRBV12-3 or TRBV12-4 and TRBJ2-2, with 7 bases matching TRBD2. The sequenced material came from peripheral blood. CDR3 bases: TGTGCCATCGGACTAGTGAGCACCGGGGAGCTGTTTTTT. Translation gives CAIGLVSTGELFF.